These 22 T cell receptor beta chains were all obtained from the same sample, sequenced in a study of early stage breast cancer tumors. TCRdb keeps only in-frame clones here, not all; method: immunoSEQ multiplex PCR. The sample holds 60,000 to 75,000 clones; 80% are singletons and the top ten take about 4.8%. The source material was blood. These TCRs come from a person aged 40 to 49 with breast cancer.

The J gene is TRBJ2-1, the V gene TRBV2, with D possibly matching TRBD2 (6 bases). Germline V CDR1 and CDR2: SNHLY, FYNNEI. The CDR3 is 14 amino acids. Trimming removed 3 bases at V and 5 bases at J, with 11 bases between. This CDR3 reads CASSEASEDNEQFF. Written as DNA, the CDR3 is TGTGCCAGCAGTGAGGCTAGCGAAGACAATGAGCAGTTCTTC.

The chain is built from TRBV6-1 and TRBJ2-1; D is ambiguous. Per the germline V gene, CDR1 is MNHNS and CDR2 is SASEGT. V was pared by 0 bases and J by 9 bases, with 18 bases between. This CDR3 has 16 amino acids. CDR3 sequence (DNA): TGTGCCAGCAGTGAAGCACGAACAACTCTGACAATTGAGCAGTTCTTC. Amino acid sequence: CASSEARTTLTIEQFF.

This chain joins TRBV19 and TRBJ2-7; perhaps TRBD1 as D (6 bases). Germline V gene sequence: CDR1 LNHDA, CDR2 SQIVND (reference sequence). This CDR3 is built from 12 residues. V was cut by 2 bases and J by 6 bases, with 8 bases left in between. The CDR3 DNA reads TGTGCCAGTAGTATAAAAGGGGGCGAGCAGTACTTC. Encoded protein: CASSIKGGEQYF.

This chain joins TRBV7-9 and TRBJ1-2, with 9 bases matching TRBD1. J gave up 6 bases and V 3 bases, and 8 bases lay outside the gene matches. The germline V gene has CDR1 SEHNR and CDR2 FQNEAQ (reference sequence). The CDR3 loop spans 15 amino acids. For the CDR3, the DNA is TGTGCCAGCAGCTTTCCGGGACAGGGCGATAATGGCTACACCTTC. It encodes CASSFPGQGDNGYTF.

The chain's CDR3 is CASSPGERRGGYTF. CDR3 DNA sequence: TGTGCCAGCTCACCGGGAGAGCGGAGAGGAGGCTACACCTTC. The chain carries TRBV18 and TRBJ1-2; D not resolved. CDR1 is KGHSH, CDR2 LQKENI, per germline. The CDR3 length is 14 residues. Trimming pared 3 bases from V and 8 bases from J, leaving 16 bases between. Full variable domain (remainder filled in from reference TRBV18 and TRBJ1-2): NAGVMQNPRHLVRRRGQEARLRCSPMKGHSHVYWYRQLPEEGLKFMVYLQKENIIDESGMPKERFSAEFPKEGPSILRIQQVVRGDSAAYFCASSPGERRGGYTFGSGTRLTVV.

The chain joins TRBV9 to TRBJ1-2; the D is unclear. The CDR3 spans 14 residues. Germline V gene lookup returns CDR1 SGDLS and CDR2 YYNGEE. V lost 0 bases and J 8 bases, leaving 14 bases between the germline ends. This chain's CDR3 is CASSVATSRVGYTF. DNA of the CDR3: TGTGCCAGCAGCGTAGCTACGTCAAGGGTCGGCTACACCTTC.

The chain links TRBV5-1 to TRBJ2-1, with 7 bases identical to TRBD2. The V gene's germline CDR1 is SGHRS and CDR2 YFSETQ. V was pared by 4 bases and J by 1 base, with 2 bases of the junction left unmatched. This CDR3 spans 14 amino acids. DNA of the CDR3: TGCGCCAGCAGCACGGGACTATCCTACAATGAGCAGTTCTTC. Translation gives CASSTGLSYNEQFF.

The V gene is TRBV27, the J gene TRBJ1-2; D is ambiguous. V lost 3 bases and J 4 bases, leaving 9 bases between the germline ends. Germline values: CDR1 MNHEY, CDR2 SMNVEV (reference sequence). The CDR3 covers 13 residues. CDR3 residues: CASSFSGVYGYTF. CDR3 nucleotides: TGTGCCAGCAGTTTCAGCGGAGTCTATGGCTACACCTTC.

This chain connects TRBV28 to TRBJ2-1, with D uncertain. The CDR3 runs to 14 residues. V was cut by 7 bases and J by 5 bases, with 15 bases left in between. The germline CDR1 and CDR2 sequences are MDHEN and SYDVKM. The CDR3: CASNGPARHNEQFF. The CDR3 bases are TGTGCCAGCAACGGTCCGGCGCGGCACAATGAGCAGTTCTTC.

The chain carries TRBV7-3 and TRBJ2-2, with 7 bases identical to TRBD2. The CDR3 runs to 15 residues. The junction had 3 bases not matched to a gene; V was cut back by 1 base and J by 4 bases. Germline values: CDR1 SGHTA, CDR2 FQGTGA. CDR3 in amino acids: CASSLKGGITGELFF. CDR3 bases: TGTGCCAGCAGCTTAAAGGGAGGGATCACCGGGGAGCTGTTTTTT.

The count of this clone is one. The chain combines TRBV6-6 with TRBJ1-4; D perhaps matches TRBD1 (5 bases). CDR3 length equals 14 residues. The V gene lost 7 bases and the J gene lost 4 bases, with 13 bases spanning the gap. In germline, CDR1 is MNHNY, CDR2 SVGAGI (reference sequence). The CDR3 is CASIPGTNNEKLFF. In DNA form, the CDR3 reads TGTGCCAGCATCCCCGGGACGAATAATGAAAAACTGTTTTTT.

The chain combines TRBV6-1 with TRBJ1-4, with a weak D call TRBD1 (6 bases). Looked up from germline, CDR1 is MNHNS and CDR2 is SASEGT. Trimming cost V 0 bases and J 8 bases, with 19 bases left between them. The CDR3 sequence is 17 residues long. In DNA form, the CDR3 reads TGTGCCAGCAGTGAAGCCGGAGGGAACAGGGTGCGCGAAAAACTGTTTTTT. This translates into CASSEAGGNRVREKLFF.

The chain joins TRBV28 to TRBJ2-3, with TRBD2 matching over 8 bases. After removal of 7 bases from V and 8 bases from J, the junction contained 11 bases not matched to a gene. Germline V gene lookup returns CDR1 MDHEN and CDR2 SYDVKM. The CDR3 has 14 amino acids. CDR3 sequence: CASILRREGGTQYF. CDR3 nucleotides: TGTGCCAGCATCCTGAGACGGGAGGGGGGTACGCAGTATTTT.

The rearrangement joins TRBV11-2 to TRBJ2-3; 12 nucleotides align to TRBD2. The CDR3 has 16 amino acids. J lost 6 bases, V lost 0 bases, and 4 bases had no gene match. The germline gives CDR1 SGHAT, CDR2 FQNNGV. This CDR3 reads CASSLDPSGRADTQYF. CDR3 DNA sequence: TGTGCCAGCAGCTTAGATCCTAGCGGGAGGGCTGATACGCAGTATTTT. The whole variable domain, remainder taken from reference TRBV11-2 and TRBJ2-3, is EAGVAQSPRYKIIEKRQSVAFWCNPISGHATLYWYQQILGQGPKLLIQFQNNGVVDDSQLPKDRFSAERLKGVDSTLKIQPAKLEDSAVYLCASSLDPSGRADTQYFGPGTRLTVL.

The table lists this clone with a count of one. Here the CDR3 reads CSVLGGREQYF. The CDR3 DNA follows: TGCAGCGTCTTAGGAGGTCGCGAGCAGTACTTC. V and J are TRBV29-1 and TRBJ2-7; possible D gene TRBD2, 5 bases. The CDR3 has 11 residues. CDR1 is SQVTM and CDR2 is ANQGSEA in the germline V gene. The V end lost 6 bases, the J end lost 6 bases, and 12 bases lay between the germline ends.

This clone was recorded many times. This rearrangement joins TRBV27 to TRBJ2-7; the match to TRBD1 covers 8 bases. CDR3 length equals 15 residues. The V and J ends lost 4 bases and 2 bases, in that order; junction bases with no gene match: 7. Germline V gene lookup returns CDR1 MNHEY and CDR2 SMNVEV (reference sequence). The CDR3 bases are TGTGCCAGCAGTTCCAACCGGGACAGGACCTACGAGCAGTACTTC. Protein product: CASSSNRDRTYEQYF.

This chain links TRBV5-1 with TRBJ2-3; 7 bases fit TRBD1. CDR1 and CDR2 (germline): SGHRS, YFSETQ. There are 16 residues in the CDR3. Trimming removed 4 bases from V and 2 bases from J; junction bases left unmatched: 10. The CDR3 loop reads CASSGPGTASTDTQYF. Here the CDR3 DNA reads TGCGCCAGCAGCGGACCCGGGACAGCCTCCACAGATACGCAGTATTTT. Supplemented by reference TRBV5-1 and TRBJ2-3, the full variable domain reads KAGVTQTPRYLIKTRGQQVTLSCSPISGHRSVSWYQQTPGQGLQFLFEYFSETQRNKGNFPGRFSGRQFSNSRSEMNVSTLELGDSALYLCASSGPGTASTDTQYFGPGTRLTVL.

The chain has TRBV19 and TRBJ2-7; 8 bases are shared with TRBD2. V gave up 5 bases and J gave up 6 bases; unmatched junction bases: 9. This CDR3 comprises 14 residues. The germline CDR1 and CDR2 sequences are LNHDA and SQIVND (reference sequence). CDR3 nucleotide sequence: TGTGCCAGTAGTCTAGCGGGTACCTACCCCGAGCAGTACTTC. Its protein product is CASSLAGTYPEQYF.

In its sample, this clone was seen once. The chain is built from TRBV6-6 and TRBJ2-6; D remains unclear. The CDR3 has 15 residues. CDR1 and CDR2 (germline): MNHNY, SVGAGI (reference sequence). Trimming left V 4 bases short and J 1 base short, with 8 bases between. CDR3 in amino acids: CASSSGRSGANVLTF. CDR3 coding DNA: TGTGCCAGCAGTTCCGGTCGGTCTGGGGCCAACGTCCTGACTTTC.

V gene TRBV28 combines with J gene TRBJ1-2; maybe TRBD1 (6 bases). This CDR3 comprises 13 residues. The germline V gene has CDR1 MDHEN and CDR2 SYDVKM. Trimming pared 5 bases from V and 1 base from J, leaving 8 bases between. CDR3: CASSPDSNYGYTF. Written as DNA, the CDR3 is TGTGCCAGCAGTCCGGACAGTAACTATGGCTACACCTTC.

V is TRBV18 and J is TRBJ2-2; 10 bases map to TRBD2. This CDR3 is 17 amino acids long. Germline CDR1 and CDR2: KGHSH and LQKENI. J lost 3 bases, V lost 3 bases, and 7 bases had no gene match. The CDR3 reads CASSPKLAGADTGELFF. The CDR3 DNA is TGTGCCAGCTCACCTAAGCTAGCGGGAGCGGACACCGGGGAGCTGTTTTTT.

The chain employs TRBV9 and TRBJ1-2; D gene ambiguous. V was pared by 3 bases and J by 8 bases, with 14 bases between. The CDR3 has 13 residues. CDR1 is SGDLS, CDR2 YYNGEE, per germline. The chain's CDR3 is CASSGTVLWGYTF. Here the CDR3 DNA reads TGTGCCAGCAGCGGCACGGTCCTATGGGGCTACACCTTC.